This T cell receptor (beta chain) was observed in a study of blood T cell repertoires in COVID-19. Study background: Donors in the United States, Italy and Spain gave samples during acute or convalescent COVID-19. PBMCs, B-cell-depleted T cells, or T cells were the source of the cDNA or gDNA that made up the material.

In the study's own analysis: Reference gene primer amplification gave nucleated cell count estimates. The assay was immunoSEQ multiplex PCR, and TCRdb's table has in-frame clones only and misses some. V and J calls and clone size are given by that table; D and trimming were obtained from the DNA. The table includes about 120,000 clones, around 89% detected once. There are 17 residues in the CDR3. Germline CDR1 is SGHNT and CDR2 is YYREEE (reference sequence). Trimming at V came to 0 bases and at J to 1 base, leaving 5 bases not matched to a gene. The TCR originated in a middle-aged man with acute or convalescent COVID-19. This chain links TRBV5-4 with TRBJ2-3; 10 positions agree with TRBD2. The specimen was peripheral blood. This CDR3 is CASSLEAGGSRTDTQYF. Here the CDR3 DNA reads TGTGCCAGCAGCTTGGAAGCGGGAGGGTCCCGCACAGATACGCAGTATTTT.